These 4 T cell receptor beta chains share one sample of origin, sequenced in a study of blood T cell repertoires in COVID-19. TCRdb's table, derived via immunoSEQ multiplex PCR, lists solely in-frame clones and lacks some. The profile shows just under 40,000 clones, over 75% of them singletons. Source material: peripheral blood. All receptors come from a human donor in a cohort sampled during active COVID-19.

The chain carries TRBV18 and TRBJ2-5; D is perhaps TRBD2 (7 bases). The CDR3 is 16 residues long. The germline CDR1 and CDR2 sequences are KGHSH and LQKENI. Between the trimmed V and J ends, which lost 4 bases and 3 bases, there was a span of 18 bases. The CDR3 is CASSQTHQGREETQYF. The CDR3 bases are TGTGCCAGCTCACAAACCCACCAGGGGAGGGAAGAGACCCAGTACTTC.

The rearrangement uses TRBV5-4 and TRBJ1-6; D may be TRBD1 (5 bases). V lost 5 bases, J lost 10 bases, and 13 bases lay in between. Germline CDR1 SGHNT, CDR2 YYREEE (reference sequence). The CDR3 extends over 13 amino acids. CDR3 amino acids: CASSEAGPSPLHF. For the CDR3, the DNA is TGTGCCAGCAGTGAGGCGGGGCCCTCACCCCTCCACTTT.

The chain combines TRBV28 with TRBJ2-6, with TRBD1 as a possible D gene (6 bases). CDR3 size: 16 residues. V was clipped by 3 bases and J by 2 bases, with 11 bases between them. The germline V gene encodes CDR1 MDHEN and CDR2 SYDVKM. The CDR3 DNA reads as TGTGCCAGCAGTTTGGCAGGGGAAGCTGGGGCCAACGTCCTGACTTTC. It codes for CASSLAGEAGANVLTF.

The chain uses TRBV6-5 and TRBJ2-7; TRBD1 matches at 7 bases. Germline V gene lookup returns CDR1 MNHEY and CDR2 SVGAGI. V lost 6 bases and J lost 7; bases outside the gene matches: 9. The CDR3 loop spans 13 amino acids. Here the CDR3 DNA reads TGTGCCAGCAGAAGGACAGGCGGCTGGGAGCAGTACTTC. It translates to CASRRTGGWEQYF.